The sequence of this TCR beta chain was determined in a study of blood T cell repertoires in COVID-19. For the study at large: Collection of acute and convalescent COVID-19 samples took place in the United States, Italy and Spain.

Deletions cut 5 bases from V and 7 bases from J, with 17 bases between. CDR1 and CDR2 from the germline V gene are SGHTA and FQGTGA. The CDR3 is 15 amino acids. This clone has only a few counts. Per the authors' pipeline: Cell counts per sample came from amplifying reference gene primers. Here immunoSEQ multiplex PCR was the method, and the copy in TCRdb shows in-frame clones only, minus some. V, J and clone size reflect that table, while D and trimming were determined from the DNA. The sample has roughly 160,000 clones, about 85% seen once. This TCR was sampled from a woman in her fifties or sixties with COVID-19, enrolled during active disease. Sample: peripheral blood. The chain carries TRBV7-3 and TRBJ2-2; perhaps TRBD2 as D (6 bases). CDR3 protein: CASSPLSGAGGELFF. The CDR3, as DNA: TGTGCCAGCAGCCCCCTTAGCGGTGCCGGCGGGGAGCTGTTTTTT.